The rows below give T cell receptor beta chains drawn from one sample of a study of CD8+ T cells in alopecia areata. Measured with immunoSEQ multiplex PCR; TCRdb has only the in-frame clones, and not every one. The data contain 130,000 to 150,000 clones, around 49% of them singletons. The source material was CD4+ T cells sorted from blood, sampled at week 0. Receptors originate from a human donor with alopecia areata. Each CDR3 is given with its conserved first and last residue. The order of the fields is V gene, J gene, clone size, D gene, CDR3 DNA, CDR3 protein. The D gene is left open where the match is weak. Rows may omit the clone size; those that give it use once, few, many or a size class.

>TRBV5-1|TRBJ1-1|few|-
TGCGCCAGCACCCTAGAGGGACAAGCGAACACTGAAGCTTTCTTT
CASTLEGQANTEAFF
>TRBV7-8|TRBJ2-1|-|-
TGTGCCAGCAGCTTTCGGGACCACCTTCGGGAGCAGTTCTTC
CASSFRDHLREQFF
>TRBV30|TRBJ1-4|-|-
TGTGCCTGGAGTGAGAGTCCGGACCCTGAAAAACTGTTTTTT
CAWSESPDPEKLFF
>TRBV15|TRBJ2-1|-|TRBD1
TGTGCCACCAGCGCGGACAGGGAGTACAATGAGCAGTTCTTC
CATSADREYNEQFF
>TRBV29-1|TRBJ2-4|few|-
TGCAGCGTTTCCCCCCCGGGACGGGGGATCGGAAACATTCAGTACTTC
CSVSPPGRGIGNIQYF
>TRBV5-1|TRBJ2-6|-|-
TGCGCCAGCAGCTTGATGCCAGCGTCTGGGGCCAACGTCCTGACTTTC
CASSLMPASGANVLTF
>TRBV6-6|TRBJ2-7|-|-
TGTGCCAGCACCCAGTGGGGGACCAGCTACGAGCAGTACTTC
CASTQWGTSYEQYF
>TRBV29-1|TRBJ2-7|few|-
TGCAGCGTTGTTTTGGCCTACGAGCAGTACTTC
CSVVLAYEQYF
>TRBV30|TRBJ2-3|-|TRBD2
TGTGCCTGGAGTGTAGGGCTAGCGGGAGGCACAGATACGCAGTATTTT
CAWSVGLAGGTDTQYF
>TRBV11-3|TRBJ2-3|-|-
TGTGCCAGCAGCCCAGGGACTAGCACAGATACGCAGTATTTT
CASSPGTSTDTQYF
>TRBV30|TRBJ1-5|-|-
TGTGCCTGGAGTGTAGGGGGGTATGGGAATCAGCCCCAGCATTTT
CAWSVGGYGNQPQHF
>TRBV4-3|TRBJ2-2|-|TRBD2
TGCGCCAGCAGCCAAGATGTGTCGGGGGGCACCGGGGAGCTGTTTTTT
CASSQDVSGGTGELFF
>TRBV7-2|TRBJ2-5|-|TRBD2
TGTGCCAGCAGCCAGACTAGCGCTCGAGAGACCCAGTACTTC
CASSQTSARETQYF
>TRBV7-2|TRBJ2-1|few|-
TGTGCCAGCAGCTCAAACGCAGGAAACAATGAGCAGTTCTTC
CASSSNAGNNEQFF
>TRBV5-1|TRBJ2-5|-|-
TGCGCCAGCAGCTTGTCAGGGATCCAAGAGACCCAGTACTTC
CASSLSGIQETQYF
>TRBV7-9|TRBJ2-3|-|-
TGTGCCAGCAGCTCGGGGGATCGGGATACGCAGTATTTT
CASSSGDRDTQYF
>TRBV11-2|TRBJ2-7|-|-
TGTGCCAGCAGCTTCTACGAGCAGTACTTC
CASSFYEQYF
>TRBV29-1|TRBJ1-3|few|-
TGCAGCGTTGAGGGCACCAGCACTGGAAACACCATATATTTT
CSVEGTSTGNTIYF
>TRBV6-1|TRBJ1-4|-|TRBD1
TGTGCCATCAGTGAGCACAGGGGAGGAGATGAAAAACTGTTTTTT
CAISEHRGGDEKLFF
>TRBV30|TRBJ2-2|-|TRBD1
TGTGCCTTGGACAGGGGGCTTTCGGTGGAGCTGTTTTTT
CALDRGLSVELFF
>TRBV29-1|TRBJ1-1|-|-
TGCAGCGTTGCTACGGCTCTCGGCACTGAAGCTTTCTTT
CSVATALGTEAFF
>TRBV4-1|TRBJ2-2|few|-
TGCGCCAGCAGCCAAGATAAGGCAGGGGCGAACACCGGGGAGCTGTTTTTT
CASSQDKAGANTGELFF
>TRBV14|TRBJ2-7|many|TRBD1
TGTGCCAGCAGCCAAGGAGGAAGGGGGCGGTACGAGCAGTACTTC
CASSQGGRGRYEQYF
>TRBV4-1|TRBJ2-7|-|-
TGCGCCAGCAGTCCTGAGTCGGCTAGCTCTTACGAGCAGTACTTC
CASSPESASSYEQYF